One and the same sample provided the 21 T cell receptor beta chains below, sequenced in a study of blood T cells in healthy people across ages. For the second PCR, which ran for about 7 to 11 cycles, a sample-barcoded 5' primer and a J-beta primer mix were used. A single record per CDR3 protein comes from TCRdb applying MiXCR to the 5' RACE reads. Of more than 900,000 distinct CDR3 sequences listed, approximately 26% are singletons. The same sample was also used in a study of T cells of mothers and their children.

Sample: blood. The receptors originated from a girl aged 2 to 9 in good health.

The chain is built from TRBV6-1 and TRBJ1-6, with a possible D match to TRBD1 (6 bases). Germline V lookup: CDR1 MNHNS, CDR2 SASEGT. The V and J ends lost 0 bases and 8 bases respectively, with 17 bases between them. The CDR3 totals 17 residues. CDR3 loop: CASSEAVSGGADSPLHF. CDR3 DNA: TGTGCCAGCAGTGAAGCCGTCTCGGGGGGCGCGGATTCACCCCTCCACTTT.

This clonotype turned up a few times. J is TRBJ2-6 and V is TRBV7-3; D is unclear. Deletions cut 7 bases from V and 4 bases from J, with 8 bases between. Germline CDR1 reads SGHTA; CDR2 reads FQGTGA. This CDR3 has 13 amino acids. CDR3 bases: TGTGCCAGCAACCGCCCCGGGGCCAACGTCCTGACTTTC. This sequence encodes CASNRPGANVLTF.

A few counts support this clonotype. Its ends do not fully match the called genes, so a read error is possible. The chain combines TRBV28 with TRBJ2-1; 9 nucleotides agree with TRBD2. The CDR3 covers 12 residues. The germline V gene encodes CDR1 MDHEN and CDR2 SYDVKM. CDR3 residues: CASSPQREVYVF. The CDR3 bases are TGTGCCAGCAGTCCTCAGCGGGAGGTATACGTCTTC.

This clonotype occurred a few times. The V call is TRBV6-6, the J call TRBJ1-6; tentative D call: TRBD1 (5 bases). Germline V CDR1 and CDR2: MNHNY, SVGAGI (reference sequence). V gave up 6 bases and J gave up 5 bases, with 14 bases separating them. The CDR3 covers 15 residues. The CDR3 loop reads CASRQQDIHNSPLHF. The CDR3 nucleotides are TGTGCCAGCAGACAACAGGATATCCATAATTCACCCCTCCACTTT.

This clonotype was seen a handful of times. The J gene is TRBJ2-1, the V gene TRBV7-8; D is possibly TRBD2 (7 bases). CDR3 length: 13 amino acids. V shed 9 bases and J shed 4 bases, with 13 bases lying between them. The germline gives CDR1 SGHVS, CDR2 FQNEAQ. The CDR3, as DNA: TGTGCCAGTAGGGAGGGGGGATACAATGAGCAGTTCTTC. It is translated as CASREGGYNEQFF. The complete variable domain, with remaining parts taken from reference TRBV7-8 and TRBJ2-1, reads GAGVSQSPRYKVAKRGQDVALRCDPISGHVSLFWYQQALGQGPEFLTYFQNEAQLDKSGLPSDRFFAERPEGSVSTLKIQRTQQEDSAVYLCASREGGYNEQFFGPGTRLTVL.

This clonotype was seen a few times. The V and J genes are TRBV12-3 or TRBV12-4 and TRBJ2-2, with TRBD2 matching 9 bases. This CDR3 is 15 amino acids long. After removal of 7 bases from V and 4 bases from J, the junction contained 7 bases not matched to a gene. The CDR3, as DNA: TGTGCCAGCATTAATAGCGGGGGACGCACCGGGGAGCTGTTTTTT. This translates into CASINSGGRTGELFF.

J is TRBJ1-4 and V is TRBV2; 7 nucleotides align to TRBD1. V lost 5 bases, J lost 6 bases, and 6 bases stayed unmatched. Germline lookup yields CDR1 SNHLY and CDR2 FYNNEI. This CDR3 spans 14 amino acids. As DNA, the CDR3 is TGTGCCAGCAGTTGGACAGGCTCGGATGAAAAACTGTTTTTT. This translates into CASSWTGSDEKLFF.

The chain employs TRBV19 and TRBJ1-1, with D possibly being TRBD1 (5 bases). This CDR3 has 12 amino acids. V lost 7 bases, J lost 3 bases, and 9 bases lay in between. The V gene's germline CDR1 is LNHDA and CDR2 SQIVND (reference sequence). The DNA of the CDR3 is TGTGCCAGTAACCTGGGGGACACTGAAGCTTTCTTT. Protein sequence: CASNLGDTEAFF.

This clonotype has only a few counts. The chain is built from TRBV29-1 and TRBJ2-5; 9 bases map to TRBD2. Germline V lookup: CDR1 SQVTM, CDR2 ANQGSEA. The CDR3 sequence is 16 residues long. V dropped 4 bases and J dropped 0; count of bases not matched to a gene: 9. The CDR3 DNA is TGCAGCGTTGCCACCATAGCGGGGGCTTACCAAGAGACCCAGTACTTC. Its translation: CSVATIAGAYQETQYF.

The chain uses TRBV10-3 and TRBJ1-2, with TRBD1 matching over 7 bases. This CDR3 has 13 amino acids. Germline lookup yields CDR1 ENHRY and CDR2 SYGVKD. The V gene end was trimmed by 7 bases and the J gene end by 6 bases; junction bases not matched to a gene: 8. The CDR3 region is CAINKDREHGYTF. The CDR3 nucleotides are TGTGCCATCAACAAAGACAGGGAGCATGGCTACACCTTC.

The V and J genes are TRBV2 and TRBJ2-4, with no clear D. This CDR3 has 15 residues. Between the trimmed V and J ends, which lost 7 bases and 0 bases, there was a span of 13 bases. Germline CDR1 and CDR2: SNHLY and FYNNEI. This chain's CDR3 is CASNGPKLAKNIQYF. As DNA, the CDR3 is TGTGCCAGCAATGGACCGAAGCTAGCCAAAAACATTCAGTACTTC. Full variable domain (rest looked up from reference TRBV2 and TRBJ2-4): EPEVTQTPSHQVTQMGQEVILRCVPISNHLYFYWYRQILGQKVEFLVSFYNNEISEKSEIFDDQFSVERPDGSNFTLKIRSTKLEDSAMYFCASNGPKLAKNIQYFGAGTRLSVL.

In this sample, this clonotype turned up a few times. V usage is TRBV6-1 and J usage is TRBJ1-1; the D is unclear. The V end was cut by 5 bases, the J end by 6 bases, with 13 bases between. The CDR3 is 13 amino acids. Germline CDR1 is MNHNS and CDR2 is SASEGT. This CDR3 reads CASSFTPIPEAFF. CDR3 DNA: TGTGCCAGCAGTTTTACCCCAATTCCTGAAGCTTTCTTT.

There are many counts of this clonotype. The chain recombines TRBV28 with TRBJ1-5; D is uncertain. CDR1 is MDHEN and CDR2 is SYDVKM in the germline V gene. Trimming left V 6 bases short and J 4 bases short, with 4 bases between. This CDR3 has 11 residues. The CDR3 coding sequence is TGTGCCAGCAGCCCTAATCAGCCCCAGCATTTT. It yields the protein CASSPNQPQHF.

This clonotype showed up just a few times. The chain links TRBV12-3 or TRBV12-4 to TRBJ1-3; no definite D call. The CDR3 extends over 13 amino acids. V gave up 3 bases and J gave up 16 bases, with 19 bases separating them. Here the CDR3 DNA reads TGTGCCAGCAGTTTGGCCAGGCGCACCGGGTGGTATTTT. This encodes CASSLARRTGWYF.

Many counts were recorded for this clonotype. The DNA for the CDR3 is TGTGCCAGCAGCTTAGTTTCCTACGAGCAGTACTTC. It codes for CASSLVSYEQYF. The V call is TRBV7-9, the J call TRBJ2-7, with unresolved D. The CDR3 totals 12 residues. V was pared by 1 base and J by 1 base, with 2 bases between. The germline gives CDR1 SEHNR, CDR2 FQNEAQ (reference sequence).

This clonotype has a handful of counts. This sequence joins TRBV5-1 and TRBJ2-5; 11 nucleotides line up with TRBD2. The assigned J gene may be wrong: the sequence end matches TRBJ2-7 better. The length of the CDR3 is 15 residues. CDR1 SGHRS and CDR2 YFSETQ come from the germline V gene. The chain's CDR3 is CASSRGTSGGYEQYF. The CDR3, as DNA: TGCGCCAGCAGCCGGGGGACTAGCGGAGGCTACGAGCAGTACTTC.

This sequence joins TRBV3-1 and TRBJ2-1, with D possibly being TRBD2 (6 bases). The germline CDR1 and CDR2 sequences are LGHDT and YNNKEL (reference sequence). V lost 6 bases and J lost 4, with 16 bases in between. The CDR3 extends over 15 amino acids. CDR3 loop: CASRTSSDRYNEQFF. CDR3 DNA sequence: TGTGCCAGCAGGACCTCTAGCGACCGATACAATGAGCAGTTCTTC.

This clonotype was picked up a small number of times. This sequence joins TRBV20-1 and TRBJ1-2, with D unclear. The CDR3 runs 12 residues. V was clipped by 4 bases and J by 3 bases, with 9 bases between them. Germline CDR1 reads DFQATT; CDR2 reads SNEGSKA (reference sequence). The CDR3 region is CSATSAHYGYTF. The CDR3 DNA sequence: TGCAGTGCTACTTCGGCCCACTATGGCTACACCTTC.

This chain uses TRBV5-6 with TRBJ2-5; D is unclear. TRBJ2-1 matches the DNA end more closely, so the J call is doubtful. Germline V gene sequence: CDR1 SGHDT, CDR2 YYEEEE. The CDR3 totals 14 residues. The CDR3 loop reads CAGSYSYGRDEQFF. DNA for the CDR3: TGTGCCGGAAGTTATTCTTATGGACGGGATGAGCAGTTCTTC.

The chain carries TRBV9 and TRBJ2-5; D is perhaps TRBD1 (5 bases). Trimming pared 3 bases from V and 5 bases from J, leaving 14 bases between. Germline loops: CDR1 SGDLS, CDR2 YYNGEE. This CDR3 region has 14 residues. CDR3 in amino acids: CASSAFDSSETQYF. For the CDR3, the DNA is TGTGCCAGCAGCGCCTTTGACAGTAGCGAGACCCAGTACTTC. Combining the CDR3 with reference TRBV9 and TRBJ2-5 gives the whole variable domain DSGVTQTPKHLITATGQRVTLRCSPRSGDLSVYWYQQSLDQGLQFLIQYYNGEERAKGNILERFSAQQFPDLHSELNLSSLELGDSALYFCASSAFDSSETQYFGPGTRLLVL.

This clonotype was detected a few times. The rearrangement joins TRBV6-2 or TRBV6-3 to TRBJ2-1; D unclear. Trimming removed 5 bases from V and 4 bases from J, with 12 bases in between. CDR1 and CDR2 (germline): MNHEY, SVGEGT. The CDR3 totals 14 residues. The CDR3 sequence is CASSKRSSYNEQFF. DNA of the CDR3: TGTGCCAGCAGTAAAAGATCCTCTTACAATGAGCAGTTCTTC.